This note documents a single T cell receptor (beta chain) sequence. The sample is drawn from a study of identical twins. TCRdb reanalysed the 5' RACE reads using MiXCR and keeps one entry per CDR3 protein. The sample lists about 530,000 distinct CDR3 sequences; under 25% were seen once. This sample was also put to use in a study of yellow fever vaccine responses in identical twins.

The TCR originated in a young woman in good health. Sequencing input: CD4+ T cells sorted from blood.

CDR3 bases: TGTGCCAGCAACGCGGACAGGGCCGCTGAAGCTTTCTTT. Encoded protein: CASNADRAAEAFF. The chain has TRBV27 and TRBJ1-1; TRBD1 agrees at 8 bases. J gave up 6 bases and V 7 bases, and 7 bases lay outside the gene matches. CDR1 and CDR2 from the germline V gene are MNHEY and SMNVEV (reference sequence). The CDR3 runs 13 residues.